This T cell receptor (beta chain) originates from a study of post-analysis software for immune sequencing data. Study-level background: Recorded subtypes: relapsing-remitting, secondary progressive, progressive-relapsing; some patients unannotated. Study-level results: Patients with multiple sclerosis recorded significantly lower normalized Chao1 diversity than controls, the study found. Roughly five TRBV segments were significantly more frequent in patients than in controls. TRBV5-6, TRBV5-1 and TRBV20-1 were among these segments. Under the F measure, samples that were prepared in one batch clustered strongly together.

With 6 bases removed from V and 8 bases from J, the gap between germline ends came to 32 bases. Germline V gives CDR1 SQVTM, CDR2 ANQGSEA. The CDR3 consists of 18 residues. TCR beta cDNA libraries had unique molecular identifiers. Input populations of about 0.85 to 11 million T cells gave rise to approximately 500,000 cDNA molecules. MiXCR was run by TCRdb on the PCR reads, yielding one entry per CDR3 protein. The data show approximately 260,000 distinct CDR3 sequences, 35% to 45% seen once. This clonotype was picked up many times. What it recognizes is unknown. The clonotype was recovered from a girl between 10 and 17 years old with multiple sclerosis. The rearrangement joins TRBV29-1 to TRBJ2-1; D is possibly TRBD1 or TRBD2 (5 bases each). The sample was blood. The CDR3 region is CSVGGRPGTTSLRDEQFF. The CDR3 DNA sequence: TGCAGCGTCGGTGGTCGGCCGGGGACCACCTCCTTGAGGGATGAGCAGTTCTTC.